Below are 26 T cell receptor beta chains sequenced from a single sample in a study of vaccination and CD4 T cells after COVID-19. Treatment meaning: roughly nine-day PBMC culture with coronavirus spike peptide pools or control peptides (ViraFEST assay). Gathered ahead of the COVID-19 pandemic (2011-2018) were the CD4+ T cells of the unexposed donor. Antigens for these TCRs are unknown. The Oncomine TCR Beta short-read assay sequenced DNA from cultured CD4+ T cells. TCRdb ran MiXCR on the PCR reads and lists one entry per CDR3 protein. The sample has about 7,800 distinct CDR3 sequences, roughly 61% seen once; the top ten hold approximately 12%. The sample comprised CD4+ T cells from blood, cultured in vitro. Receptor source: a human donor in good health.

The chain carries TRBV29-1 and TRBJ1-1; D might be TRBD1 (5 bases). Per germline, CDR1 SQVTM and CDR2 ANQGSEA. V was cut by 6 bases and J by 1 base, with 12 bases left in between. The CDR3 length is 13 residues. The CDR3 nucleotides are TGCAGCGTGAAACGGGGGTGGAACACTGAAGCTTTCTTT. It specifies CSVKRGWNTEAFF. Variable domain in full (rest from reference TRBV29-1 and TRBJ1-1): SAVISQKPSRDICQRGTSLTIQCQVDSQVTMMFWYRQQPGQSLTLIATANQGSEATYESGFVIDKFPISRPNLTFSTLTVSNMSPEDSSIYLCSVKRGWNTEAFFGQGTRLTVV.

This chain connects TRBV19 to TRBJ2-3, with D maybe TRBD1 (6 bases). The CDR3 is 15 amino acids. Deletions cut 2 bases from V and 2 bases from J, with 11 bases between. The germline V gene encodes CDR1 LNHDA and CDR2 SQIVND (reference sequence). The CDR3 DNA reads TGTGCCAGTAGTATAAGGGCAGGGGACACAGATACGCAGTATTTT. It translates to CASSIRAGDTDTQYF.

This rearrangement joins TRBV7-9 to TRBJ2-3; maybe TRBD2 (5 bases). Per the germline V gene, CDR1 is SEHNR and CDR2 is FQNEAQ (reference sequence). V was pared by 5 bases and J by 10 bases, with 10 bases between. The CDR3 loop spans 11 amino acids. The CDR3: CASSQKGAQYF. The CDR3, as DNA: TGTGCCAGCAGCCAAAAGGGAGCGCAGTATTTT.

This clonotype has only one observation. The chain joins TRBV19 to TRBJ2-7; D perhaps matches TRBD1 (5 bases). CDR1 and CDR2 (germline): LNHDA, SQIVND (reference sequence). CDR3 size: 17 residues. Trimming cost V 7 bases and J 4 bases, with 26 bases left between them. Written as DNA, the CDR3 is TGTGCCAGTAATCCGTTTGTTCAGGGAAGCGCCAATTACGAGCAGTACTTC. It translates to CASNPFVQGSANYEQYF.

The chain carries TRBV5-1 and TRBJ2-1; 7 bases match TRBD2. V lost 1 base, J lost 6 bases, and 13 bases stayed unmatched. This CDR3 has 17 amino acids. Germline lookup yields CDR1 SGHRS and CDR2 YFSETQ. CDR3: CASSLNRSGITTNEQFF. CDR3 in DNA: TGCGCCAGCAGCTTGAATAGGAGCGGGATTACCACCAATGAGCAGTTCTTC.

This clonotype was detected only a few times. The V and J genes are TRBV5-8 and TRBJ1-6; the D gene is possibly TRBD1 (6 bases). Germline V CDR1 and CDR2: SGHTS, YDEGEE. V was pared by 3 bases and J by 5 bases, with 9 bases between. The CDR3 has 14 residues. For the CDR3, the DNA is TGTGCCAGCAGCTCAGGGGTTAATAATTCACCCCTCCACTTT. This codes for CASSSGVNNSPLHF.

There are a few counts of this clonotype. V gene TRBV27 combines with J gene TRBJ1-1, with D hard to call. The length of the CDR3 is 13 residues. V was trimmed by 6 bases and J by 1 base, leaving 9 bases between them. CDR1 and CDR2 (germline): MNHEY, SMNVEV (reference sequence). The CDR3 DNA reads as TGTGCCAGCAGGGAGAGGGCGAACACTGAAGCTTTCTTT. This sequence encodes CASRERANTEAFF.

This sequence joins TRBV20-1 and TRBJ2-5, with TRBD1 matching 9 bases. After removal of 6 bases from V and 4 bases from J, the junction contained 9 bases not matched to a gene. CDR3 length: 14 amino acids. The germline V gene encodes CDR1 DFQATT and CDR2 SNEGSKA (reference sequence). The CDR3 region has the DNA TGCAGTGCCACCGGGACAGGGACAGCAGAGACCCAGTACTTC. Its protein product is CSATGTGTAETQYF.

The CDR3 coding sequence is TGTGCCAGCAAGACGGTGAGGTTAAGCAATCAGCCCCAGCATTTT. Translation gives CASKTVRLSNQPQHF. The chain recombines TRBV6-1 with TRBJ1-5; D gene ambiguous. The CDR3 is made up of 15 amino acids. Germline V gives CDR1 MNHNS, CDR2 SASEGT. Trimming pared 7 bases from V and 1 base from J, leaving 14 bases between.

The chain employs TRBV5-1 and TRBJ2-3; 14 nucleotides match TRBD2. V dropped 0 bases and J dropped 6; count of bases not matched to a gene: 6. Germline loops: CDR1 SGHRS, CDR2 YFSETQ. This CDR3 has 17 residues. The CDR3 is CASSLVPGLAGDDTQYF. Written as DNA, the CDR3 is TGCGCCAGCAGCTTGGTACCGGGACTAGCGGGAGATGATACGCAGTATTTT. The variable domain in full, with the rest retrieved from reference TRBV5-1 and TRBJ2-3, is KAGVTQTPRYLIKTRGQQVTLSCSPISGHRSVSWYQQTPGQGLQFLFEYFSETQRNKGNFPGRFSGRQFSNSRSEMNVSTLELGDSALYLCASSLVPGLAGDDTQYFGPGTRLTVL.

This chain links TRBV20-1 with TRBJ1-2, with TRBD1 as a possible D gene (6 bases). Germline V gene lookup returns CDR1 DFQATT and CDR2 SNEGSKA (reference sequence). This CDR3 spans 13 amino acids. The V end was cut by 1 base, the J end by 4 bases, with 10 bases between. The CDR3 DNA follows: TGCAGTGCTAGAGGTGAAGGGGGCTATGGCTACACCTTC. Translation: CSARGEGGYGYTF.

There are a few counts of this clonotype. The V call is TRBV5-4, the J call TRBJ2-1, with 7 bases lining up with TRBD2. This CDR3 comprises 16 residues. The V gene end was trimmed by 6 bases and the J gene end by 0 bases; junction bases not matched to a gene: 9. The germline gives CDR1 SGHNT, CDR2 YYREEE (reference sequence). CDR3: CASMGGAPSSYNEQFF. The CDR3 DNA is TGTGCCAGCATGGGAGGGGCTCCGAGCTCCTACAATGAGCAGTTCTTC.

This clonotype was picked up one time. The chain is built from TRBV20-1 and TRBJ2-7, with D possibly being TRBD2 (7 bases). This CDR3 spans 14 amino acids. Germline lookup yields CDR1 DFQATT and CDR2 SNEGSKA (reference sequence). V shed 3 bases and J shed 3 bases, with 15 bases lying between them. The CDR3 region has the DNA TGCAGTGCTAGGAGGGGGGGACACAACTACGAGCAGTACTTC. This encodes CSARRGGHNYEQYF.

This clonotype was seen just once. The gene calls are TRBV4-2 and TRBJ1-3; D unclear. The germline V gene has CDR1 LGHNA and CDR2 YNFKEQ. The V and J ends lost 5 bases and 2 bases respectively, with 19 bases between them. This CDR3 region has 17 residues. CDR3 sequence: CASSNQDGKRPGNTIYF. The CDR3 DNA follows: TGTGCCAGCAGCAATCAGGACGGAAAACGTCCTGGAAACACCATATATTTT.

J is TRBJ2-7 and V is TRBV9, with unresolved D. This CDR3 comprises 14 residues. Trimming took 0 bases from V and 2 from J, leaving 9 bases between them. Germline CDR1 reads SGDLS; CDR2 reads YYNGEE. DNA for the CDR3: TGTGCCAGCAGCGTAGAACCCGAAGCCTACGAGCAGTACTTC. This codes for CASSVEPEAYEQYF.

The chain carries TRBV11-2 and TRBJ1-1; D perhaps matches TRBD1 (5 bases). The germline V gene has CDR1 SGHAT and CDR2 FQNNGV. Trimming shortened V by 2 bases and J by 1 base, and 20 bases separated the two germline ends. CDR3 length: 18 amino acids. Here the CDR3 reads CASSLRLGLGTANTEAFF. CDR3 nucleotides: TGTGCCAGCAGCTTACGACTCGGCCTCGGGACGGCGAACACTGAAGCTTTCTTT.

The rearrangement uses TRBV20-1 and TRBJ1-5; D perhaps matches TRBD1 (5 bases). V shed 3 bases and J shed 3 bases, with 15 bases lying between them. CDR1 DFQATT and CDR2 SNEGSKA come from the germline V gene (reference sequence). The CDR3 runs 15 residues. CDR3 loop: CSASSGTHFNQPQHF. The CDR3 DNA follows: TGCAGTGCTAGTTCCGGGACGCACTTCAATCAGCCCCAGCATTTT.

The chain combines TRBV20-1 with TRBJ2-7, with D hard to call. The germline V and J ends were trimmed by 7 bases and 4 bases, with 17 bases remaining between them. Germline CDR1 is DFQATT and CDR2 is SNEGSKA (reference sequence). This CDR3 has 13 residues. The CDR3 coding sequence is TGCAGTGGGAGAGGTACCCTCGGGTACGAGCAGTACTTC. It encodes CSGRGTLGYEQYF.

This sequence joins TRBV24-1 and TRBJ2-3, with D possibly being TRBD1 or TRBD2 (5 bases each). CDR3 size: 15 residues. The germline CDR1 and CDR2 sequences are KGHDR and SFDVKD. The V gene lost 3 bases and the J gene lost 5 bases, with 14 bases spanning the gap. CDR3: CATSDTRGSQDTQYF. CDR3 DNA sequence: TGTGCCACCAGTGATACACGGGGCAGTCAAGATACGCAGTATTTT.

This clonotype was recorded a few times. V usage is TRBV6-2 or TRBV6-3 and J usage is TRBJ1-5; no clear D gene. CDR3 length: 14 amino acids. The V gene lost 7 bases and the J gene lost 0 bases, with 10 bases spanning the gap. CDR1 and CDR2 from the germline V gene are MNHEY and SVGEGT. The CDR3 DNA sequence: TGTGCCAGCAACCCAACGGATAGCAATCAGCCCCAGCATTTT. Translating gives CASNPTDSNQPQHF.

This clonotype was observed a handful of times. CDR3 loop: CASSPGGKLFF. DNA for the CDR3: TGTGCCAGCAGTCCAGGAGGAAAACTGTTTTTT. J is TRBJ1-4 and V is TRBV6-2 or TRBV6-3; D not resolved. The CDR3 length is 11 residues. Trimming removed 5 bases from V and 10 bases from J, with 8 bases in between. Germline loops: CDR1 MNHEY, CDR2 SVGEGT.

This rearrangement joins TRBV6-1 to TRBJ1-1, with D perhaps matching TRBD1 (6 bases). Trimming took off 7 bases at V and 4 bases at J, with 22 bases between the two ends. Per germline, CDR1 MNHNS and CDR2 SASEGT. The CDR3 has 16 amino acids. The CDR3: CASTNKGRGASTEAFF. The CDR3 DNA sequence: TGTGCCAGCACAAACAAGGGACGGGGGGCTAGCACTGAAGCTTTCTTT.

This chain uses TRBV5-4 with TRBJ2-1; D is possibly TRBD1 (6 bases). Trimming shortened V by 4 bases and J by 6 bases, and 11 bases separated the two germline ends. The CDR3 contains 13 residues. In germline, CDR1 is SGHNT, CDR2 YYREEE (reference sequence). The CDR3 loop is CASSAIQGNEQFF. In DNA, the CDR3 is TGTGCCAGCAGCGCCATACAGGGCAATGAGCAGTTCTTC.

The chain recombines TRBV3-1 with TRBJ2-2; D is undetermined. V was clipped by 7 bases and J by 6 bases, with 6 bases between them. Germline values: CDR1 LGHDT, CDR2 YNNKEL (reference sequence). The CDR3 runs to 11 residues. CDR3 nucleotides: TGTGCCAGCAAGTCGGCCGGGGAGCTGTTTTTT. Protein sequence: CASKSAGELFF.

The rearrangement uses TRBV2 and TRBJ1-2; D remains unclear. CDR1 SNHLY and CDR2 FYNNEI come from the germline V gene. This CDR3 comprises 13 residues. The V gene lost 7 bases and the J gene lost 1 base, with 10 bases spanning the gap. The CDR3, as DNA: TGTGCCAGCAACGTGGTGATTAACTATGGCTACACCTTC. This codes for CASNVVINYGYTF.

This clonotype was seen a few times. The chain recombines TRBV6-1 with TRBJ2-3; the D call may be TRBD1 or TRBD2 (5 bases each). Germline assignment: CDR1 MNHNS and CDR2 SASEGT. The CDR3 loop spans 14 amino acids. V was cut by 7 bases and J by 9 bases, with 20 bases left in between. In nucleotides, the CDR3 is TGTGCCAGCACCCAGACCGGGACGGTCTCGACGCAGTATTTT. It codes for CASTQTGTVSTQYF.